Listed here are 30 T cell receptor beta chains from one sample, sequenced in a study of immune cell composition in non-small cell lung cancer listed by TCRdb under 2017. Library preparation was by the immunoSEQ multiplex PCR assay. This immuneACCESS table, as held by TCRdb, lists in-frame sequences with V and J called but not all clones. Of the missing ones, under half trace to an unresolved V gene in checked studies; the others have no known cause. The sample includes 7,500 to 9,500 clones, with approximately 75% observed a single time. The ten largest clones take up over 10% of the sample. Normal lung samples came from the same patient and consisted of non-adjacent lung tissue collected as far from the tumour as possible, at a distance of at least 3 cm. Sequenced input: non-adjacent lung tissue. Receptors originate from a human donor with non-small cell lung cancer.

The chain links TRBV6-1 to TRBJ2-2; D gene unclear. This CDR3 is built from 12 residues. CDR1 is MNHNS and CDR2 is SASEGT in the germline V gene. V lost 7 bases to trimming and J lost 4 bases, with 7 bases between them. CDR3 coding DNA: TGTGCCAGCACCCCAGGCACCGGGGAGCTGTTTTTT. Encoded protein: CASTPGTGELFF.

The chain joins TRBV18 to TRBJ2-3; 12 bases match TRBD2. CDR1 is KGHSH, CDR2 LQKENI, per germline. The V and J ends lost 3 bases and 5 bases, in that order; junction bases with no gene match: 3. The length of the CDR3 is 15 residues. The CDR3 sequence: CASSPRGLAGDTQYF. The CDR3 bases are TGTGCCAGCTCACCTAGGGGACTAGCGGGAGATACGCAGTATTTT.

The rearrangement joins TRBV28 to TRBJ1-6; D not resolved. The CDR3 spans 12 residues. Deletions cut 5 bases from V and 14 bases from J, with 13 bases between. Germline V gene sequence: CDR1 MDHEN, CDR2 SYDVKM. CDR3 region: CASSEGSWALHF. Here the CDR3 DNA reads TGTGCCAGCAGTGAAGGGTCTTGGGCCCTCCACTTT.

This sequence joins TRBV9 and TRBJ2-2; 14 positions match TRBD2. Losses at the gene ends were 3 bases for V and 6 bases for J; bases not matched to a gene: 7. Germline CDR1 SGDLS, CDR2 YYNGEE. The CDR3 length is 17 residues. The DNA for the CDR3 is TGTGCCAGCAGCGCCCGACTAGCGGGGGGGCGGTCCGGGGAGCTGTTTTTT. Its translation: CASSARLAGGRSGELFF.

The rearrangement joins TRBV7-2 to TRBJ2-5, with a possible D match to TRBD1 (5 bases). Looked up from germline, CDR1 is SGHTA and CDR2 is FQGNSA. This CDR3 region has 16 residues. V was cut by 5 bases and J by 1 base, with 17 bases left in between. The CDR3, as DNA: TGTGCCAGCAGCCTCACCAGGGCCGCTACCCAAGAGACCCAGTACTTC. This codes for CASSLTRAATQETQYF.

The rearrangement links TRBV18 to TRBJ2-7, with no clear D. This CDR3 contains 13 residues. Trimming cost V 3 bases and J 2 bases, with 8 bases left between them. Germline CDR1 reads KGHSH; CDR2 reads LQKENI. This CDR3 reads CASSPSATYEQYF. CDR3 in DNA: TGTGCCAGCTCACCGTCGGCAACCTACGAGCAGTACTTC.

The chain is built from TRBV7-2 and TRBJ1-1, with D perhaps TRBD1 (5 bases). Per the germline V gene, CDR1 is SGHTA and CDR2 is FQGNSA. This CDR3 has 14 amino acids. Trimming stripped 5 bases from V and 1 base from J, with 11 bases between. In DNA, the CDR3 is TGTGCCAGCAGCCCCGGGAGGGGGAACACTGAAGCTTTCTTT. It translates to CASSPGRGNTEAFF.

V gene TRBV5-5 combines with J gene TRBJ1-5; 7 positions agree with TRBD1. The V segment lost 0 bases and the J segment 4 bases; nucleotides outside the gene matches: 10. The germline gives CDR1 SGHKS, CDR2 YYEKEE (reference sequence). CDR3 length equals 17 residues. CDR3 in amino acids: CASSLAGRAGGNQPQHF. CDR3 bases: TGTGCCAGCAGCTTGGCCGGGAGGGCAGGGGGGAATCAGCCCCAGCATTTT.

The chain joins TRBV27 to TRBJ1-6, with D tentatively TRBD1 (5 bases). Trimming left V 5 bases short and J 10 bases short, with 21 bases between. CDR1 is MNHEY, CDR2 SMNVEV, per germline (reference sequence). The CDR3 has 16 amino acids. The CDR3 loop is CASSAGRDNRRSPLHF. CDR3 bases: TGTGCCAGCAGTGCAGGGCGTGACAACAGGCGCTCACCCCTCCACTTT.

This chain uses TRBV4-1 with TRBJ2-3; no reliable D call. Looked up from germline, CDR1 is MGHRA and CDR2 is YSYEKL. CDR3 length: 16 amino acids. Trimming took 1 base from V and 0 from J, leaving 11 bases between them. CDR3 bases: TGCGCCAGCAGCCAAGGCCGTAGGACCAGCACAGATACGCAGTATTTT. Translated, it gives CASSQGRRTSTDTQYF.

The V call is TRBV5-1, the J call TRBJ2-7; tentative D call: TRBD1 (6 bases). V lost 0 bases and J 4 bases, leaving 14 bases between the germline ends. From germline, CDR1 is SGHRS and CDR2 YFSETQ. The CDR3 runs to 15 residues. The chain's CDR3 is CASSLDLGQLYEQYF. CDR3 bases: TGCGCCAGCAGCTTGGACCTGGGACAACTGTACGAGCAGTACTTC.

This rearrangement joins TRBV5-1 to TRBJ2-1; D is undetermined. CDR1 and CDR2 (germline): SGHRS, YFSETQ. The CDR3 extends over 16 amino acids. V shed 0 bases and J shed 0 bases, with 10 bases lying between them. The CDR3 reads CASSLAGGSSYNEQFF. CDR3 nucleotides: TGCGCCAGCAGCTTGGCCGGCGGAAGCTCCTACAATGAGCAGTTCTTC.

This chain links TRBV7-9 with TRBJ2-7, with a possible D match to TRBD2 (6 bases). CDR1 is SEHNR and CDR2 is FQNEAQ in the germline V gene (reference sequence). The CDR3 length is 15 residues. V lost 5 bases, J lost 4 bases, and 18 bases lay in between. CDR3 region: CASSADWAGLYEQYF. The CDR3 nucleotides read TGTGCCAGCAGCGCCGACTGGGCGGGGTTATACGAGCAGTACTTC.

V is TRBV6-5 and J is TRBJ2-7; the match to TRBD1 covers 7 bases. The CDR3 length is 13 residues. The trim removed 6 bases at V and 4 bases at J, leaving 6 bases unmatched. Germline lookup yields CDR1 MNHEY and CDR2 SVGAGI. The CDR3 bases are TGTGCCAGCAGCCGACAGGGCGTATACGAGCAGTACTTC. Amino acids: CASSRQGVYEQYF.

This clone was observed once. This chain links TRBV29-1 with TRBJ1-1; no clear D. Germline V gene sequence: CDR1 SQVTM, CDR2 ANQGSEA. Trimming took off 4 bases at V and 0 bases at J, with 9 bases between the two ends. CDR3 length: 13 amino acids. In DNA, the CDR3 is TGCAGCGTTGGGGAGCCTTTGAACACTGAAGCTTTCTTT. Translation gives CSVGEPLNTEAFF.

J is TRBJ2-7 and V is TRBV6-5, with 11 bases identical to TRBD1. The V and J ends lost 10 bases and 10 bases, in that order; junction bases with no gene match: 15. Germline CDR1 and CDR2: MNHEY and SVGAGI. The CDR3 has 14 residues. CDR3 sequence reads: CATILSPGQGDQYF. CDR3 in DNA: TGTGCCACCATACTGTCGCCGGGACAGGGGGATCAGTACTTC.

DNA of the CDR3: TGCGCCAGCAGCCGGGGCGGGGGTGGGACCGGGGAGCTGTTTTTT. Translation: CASSRGGGGTGELFF. The chain combines TRBV4-3 with TRBJ2-2; 7 bases are shared with TRBD2. Looked up from germline, CDR1 is LGHNA and CDR2 is YSLEER. The V gene end was trimmed by 4 bases and the J gene end by 5 bases; junction bases not matched to a gene: 7. CDR3 length equals 15 residues.

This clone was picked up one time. CDR3 DNA sequence: TGCAGCGTTGGTTCGATGGGCCGTGGGACCCAGTACTTC. Translating gives CSVGSMGRGTQYF. The chain employs TRBV29-1 and TRBJ2-5; D is ambiguous. The length of the CDR3 is 13 residues. In germline, CDR1 is SQVTM, CDR2 ANQGSEA. V lost 4 bases, J lost 7 bases, and 16 bases lay in between.

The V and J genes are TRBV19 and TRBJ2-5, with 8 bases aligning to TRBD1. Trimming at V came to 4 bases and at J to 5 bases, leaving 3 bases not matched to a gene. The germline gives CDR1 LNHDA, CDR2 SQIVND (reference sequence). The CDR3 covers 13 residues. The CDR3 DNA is TGTGCCAGTAGTAGACAGGGGTTGGAGACCCAGTACTTC. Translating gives CASSRQGLETQYF.

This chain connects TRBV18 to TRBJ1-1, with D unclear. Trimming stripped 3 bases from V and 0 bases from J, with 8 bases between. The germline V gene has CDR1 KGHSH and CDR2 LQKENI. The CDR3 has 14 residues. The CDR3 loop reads CASSPLEMNTEAFF. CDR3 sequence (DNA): TGTGCCAGCTCACCTTTAGAGATGAACACTGAAGCTTTCTTT.

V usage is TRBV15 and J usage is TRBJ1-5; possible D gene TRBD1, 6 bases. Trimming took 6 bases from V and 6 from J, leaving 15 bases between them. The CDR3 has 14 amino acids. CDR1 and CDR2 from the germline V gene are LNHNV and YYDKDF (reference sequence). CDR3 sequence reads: CATREGVGGQPQHF. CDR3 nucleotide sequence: TGTGCCACCAGGGAGGGGGTAGGGGGTCAGCCCCAGCATTTT. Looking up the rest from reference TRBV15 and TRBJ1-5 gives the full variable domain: DAMVIQNPRYQVTQFGKPVTLSCSQTLNHNVMYWYQQKSSQAPKLLFHYYDKDFNNEADTPDNFQSRRPNTSFCFLDIRSPGLGDTAMYLCATREGVGGQPQHFGDGTRLSIL.

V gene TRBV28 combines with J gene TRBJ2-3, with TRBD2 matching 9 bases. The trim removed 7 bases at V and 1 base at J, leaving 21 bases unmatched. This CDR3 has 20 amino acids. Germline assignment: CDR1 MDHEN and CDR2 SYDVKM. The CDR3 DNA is TGTGCCAGCATTCCCCTTGTTGCGGGAGGGGGCCGGCTCGGCACAGATACGCAGTATTTT. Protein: CASIPLVAGGGRLGTDTQYF.

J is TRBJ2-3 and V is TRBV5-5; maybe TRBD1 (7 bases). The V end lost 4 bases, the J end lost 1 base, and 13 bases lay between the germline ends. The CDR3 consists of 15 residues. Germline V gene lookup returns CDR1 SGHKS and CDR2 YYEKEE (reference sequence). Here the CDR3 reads CASSAGQSGTDTQYF. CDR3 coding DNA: TGTGCCAGCAGCGCGGGACAGTCAGGCACAGATACGCAGTATTTT.

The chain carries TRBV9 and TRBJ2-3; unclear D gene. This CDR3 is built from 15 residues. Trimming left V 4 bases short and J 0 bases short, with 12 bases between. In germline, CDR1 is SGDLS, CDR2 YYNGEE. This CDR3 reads CASSYDEPSTDTQYF. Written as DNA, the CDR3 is TGTGCCAGCAGCTACGACGAGCCGAGCACAGATACGCAGTATTTT. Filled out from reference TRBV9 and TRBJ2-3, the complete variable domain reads DSGVTQTPKHLITATGQRVTLRCSPRSGDLSVYWYQQSLDQGLQFLIQYYNGEERAKGNILERFSAQQFPDLHSELNLSSLELGDSALYFCASSYDEPSTDTQYFGPGTRLTVL.

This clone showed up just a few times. CDR3 region: CATLTGTGGRDEQFF. As DNA, the CDR3 is TGTGCCACCCTCACCGGGACAGGGGGCCGGGATGAGCAGTTCTTC. The rearrangement links TRBV6-5 to TRBJ2-1; 12 nucleotides agree with TRBD1. The CDR3 runs 15 residues. After removal of 10 bases from V and 8 bases from J, the junction contained 12 bases not matched to a gene. Germline-derived CDR1 and CDR2 are MNHEY and SVGAGI.

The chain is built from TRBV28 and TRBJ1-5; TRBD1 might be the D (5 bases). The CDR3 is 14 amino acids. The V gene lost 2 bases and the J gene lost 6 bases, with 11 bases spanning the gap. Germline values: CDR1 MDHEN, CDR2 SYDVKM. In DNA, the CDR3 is TGTGCCAGCAGTTTAGTCACAGGTCCTCAGCCCCAGCATTTT. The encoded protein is CASSLVTGPQPQHF.

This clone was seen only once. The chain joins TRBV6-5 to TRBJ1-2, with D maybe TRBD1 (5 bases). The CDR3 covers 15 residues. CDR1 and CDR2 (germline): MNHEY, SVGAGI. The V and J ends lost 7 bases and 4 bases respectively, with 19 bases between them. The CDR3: CASTPTGREVYGYTF. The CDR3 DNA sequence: TGTGCCAGCACTCCGACGGGACGGGAGGTCTATGGCTACACCTTC.

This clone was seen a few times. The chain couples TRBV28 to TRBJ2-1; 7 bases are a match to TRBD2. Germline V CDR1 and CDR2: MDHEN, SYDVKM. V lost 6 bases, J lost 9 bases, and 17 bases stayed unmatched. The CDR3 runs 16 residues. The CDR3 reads CASRPGRSGIVGEQFF. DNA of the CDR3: TGTGCCAGCAGACCCGGGAGAAGCGGGATTGTTGGTGAGCAGTTCTTC.

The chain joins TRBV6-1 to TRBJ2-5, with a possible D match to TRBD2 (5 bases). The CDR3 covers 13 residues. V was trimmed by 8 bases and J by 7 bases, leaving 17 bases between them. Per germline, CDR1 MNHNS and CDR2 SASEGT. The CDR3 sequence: CASFAMGGGTQYF. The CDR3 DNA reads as TGTGCCAGCTTCGCAATGGGCGGAGGGACCCAGTACTTC.

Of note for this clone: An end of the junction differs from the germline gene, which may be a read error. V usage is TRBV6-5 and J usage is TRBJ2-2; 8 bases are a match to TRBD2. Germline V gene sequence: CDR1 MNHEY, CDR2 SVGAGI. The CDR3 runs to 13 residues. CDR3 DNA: TGTGCCAGCAGTTACGAGGGACTAGAGAAGCTGCTTTTT. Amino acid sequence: CASSYEGLEKLLF.